The clone carrying this TCR beta chain was counted once. What it binds is unknown. This entry is derived from a study of cytomegalovirus exposure and HLA in healthy donors. Study-wide results and limits: CMV antigen specificity was confirmed in vitro for three CMV-associated chains. The classifier, whose performance was assessed in both the original and validation cohorts, reportedly diagnosed cytomegalovirus status with high specificity and sensitivity. Later analysis indicated greater clonal expansion among HLA-associated TCR beta chains than among equally common other chains.

The primer mix had 60 Vbeta and 13 Jbeta primers. In the authors' workflow: In a later analysis, of tens of millions of unique beta chains, roughly 11 million appeared in at least two donors. Data came from immunoSEQ multiplex PCR; TCRdb stores just in-frame clones and leaves some out. Clone size and the V and J calls come from that table; the DNA yielded D and trimming. The data contain about 63,000 clones, roughly 70% of them singletons. Germline V lookup: CDR1 KGHSH, CDR2 LQKENI. Trimming took 0 bases from V and 4 from J, leaving 9 bases between them. This CDR3 region has 14 residues. Source material: PBMCs. The TCR was taken from a man aged 50 or older in good health and CMV-seronegative. The chain has TRBV18 and TRBJ1-2; no firm D call. DNA of the CDR3: TGTGCCAGCTCACCACCGTCACAGCCCTATGGCTACACCTTC. It codes for CASSPPSQPYGYTF.